The present T cell receptor beta chain was sequenced within a study of cytomegalovirus exposure and HLA in healthy donors. Overall study findings and caveats: The classifier, whose performance was assessed in both the original and validation cohorts, reportedly diagnosed cytomegalovirus status with high specificity and sensitivity.

Worth noting for this clone: The antigen remains unidentified.

The CDR3 runs 14 residues. Germline loops: CDR1 MGHDK, CDR2 SYGVNS. Trimming removed 2 bases from V and 4 bases from J; junction bases left unmatched: 4. The PCR employed 60 Vbeta primers together with 13 Jbeta primers. TCRdb's copy holds only in-frame clones and misses some; the assay was immunoSEQ multiplex PCR. The table lists some 95,000 clones, less than 70% of them singletons. The sample was PBMCs. The gene calls are TRBV25-1 and TRBJ1-2, with 7 bases aligning to TRBD1. The clonotype was recovered from a female donor in good health and CMV-seronegative. Here the CDR3 DNA reads TGTGCCAGCAGTGAAGTAACAGGGGTCTATGGCTACACCTTC. Protein sequence: CASSEVTGVYGYTF.